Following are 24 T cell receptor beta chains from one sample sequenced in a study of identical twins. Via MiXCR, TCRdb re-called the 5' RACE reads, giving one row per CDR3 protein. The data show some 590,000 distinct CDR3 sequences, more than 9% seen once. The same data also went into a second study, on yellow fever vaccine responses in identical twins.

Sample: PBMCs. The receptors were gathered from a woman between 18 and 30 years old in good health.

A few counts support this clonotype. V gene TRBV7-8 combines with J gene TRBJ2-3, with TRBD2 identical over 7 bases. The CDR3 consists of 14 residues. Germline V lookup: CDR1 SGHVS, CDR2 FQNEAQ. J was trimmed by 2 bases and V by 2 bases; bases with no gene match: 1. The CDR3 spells CASSLLAATDTQYF. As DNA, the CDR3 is TGTGCCAGCAGCTTACTAGCGGCCACAGATACGCAGTATTTT. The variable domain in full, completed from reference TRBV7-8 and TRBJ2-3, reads GAGVSQSPRYKVAKRGQDVALRCDPISGHVSLFWYQQALGQGPEFLTYFQNEAQLDKSGLPSDRFFAERPEGSVSTLKIQRTQQEDSAVYLCASSLLAATDTQYFGPGTRLTVL.

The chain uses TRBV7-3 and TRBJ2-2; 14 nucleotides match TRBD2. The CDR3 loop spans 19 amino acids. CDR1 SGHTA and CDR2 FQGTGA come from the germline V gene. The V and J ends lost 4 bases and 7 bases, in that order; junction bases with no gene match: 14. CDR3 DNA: TGTGCCAGCAGCTGGACTAGCGGGGGGACACCACGTAGAGGCGGGGAGCTGTTTTTT. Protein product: CASSWTSGGTPRRGGELFF.

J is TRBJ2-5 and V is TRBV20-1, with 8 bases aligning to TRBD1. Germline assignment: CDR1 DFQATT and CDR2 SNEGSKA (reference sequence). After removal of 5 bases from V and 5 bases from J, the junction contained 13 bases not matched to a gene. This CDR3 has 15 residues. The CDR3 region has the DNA TGCAGTGCTCGTAACCCTCAGGGGGCGGAGGAGACCCAGTACTTC. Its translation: CSARNPQGAEETQYF.

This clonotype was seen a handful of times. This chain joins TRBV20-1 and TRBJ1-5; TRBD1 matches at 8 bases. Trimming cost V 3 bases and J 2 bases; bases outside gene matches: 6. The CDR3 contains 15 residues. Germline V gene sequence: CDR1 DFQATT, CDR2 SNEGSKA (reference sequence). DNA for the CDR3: TGCAGTGCTAGGGAGGGGGGACAGGGCAATCAGCCCCAGCATTTT. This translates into CSAREGGQGNQPQHF.

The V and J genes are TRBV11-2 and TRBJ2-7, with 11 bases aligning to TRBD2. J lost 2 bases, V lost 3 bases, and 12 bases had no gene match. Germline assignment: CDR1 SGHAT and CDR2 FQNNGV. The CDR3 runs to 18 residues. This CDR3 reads CASSFPTSTSGDPYEQYF. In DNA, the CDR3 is TGTGCCAGCAGCTTTCCCACCTCGACTAGCGGGGATCCCTACGAGCAGTACTTC.

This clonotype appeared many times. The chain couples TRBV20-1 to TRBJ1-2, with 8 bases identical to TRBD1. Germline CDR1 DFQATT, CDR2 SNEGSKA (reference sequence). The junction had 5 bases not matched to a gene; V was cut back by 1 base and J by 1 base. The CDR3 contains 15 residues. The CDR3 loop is CSARVGQVFNYGYTF. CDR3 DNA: TGCAGTGCTAGAGTGGGACAGGTTTTTAACTATGGCTACACCTTC.

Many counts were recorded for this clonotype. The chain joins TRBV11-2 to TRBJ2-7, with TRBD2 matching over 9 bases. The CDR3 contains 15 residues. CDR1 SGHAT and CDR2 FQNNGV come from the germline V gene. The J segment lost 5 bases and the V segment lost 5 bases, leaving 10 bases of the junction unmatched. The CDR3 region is CASSNPAGGRDEQYF. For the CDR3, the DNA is TGTGCCAGCAGCAACCCGGCGGGGGGGCGCGACGAGCAGTACTTC.

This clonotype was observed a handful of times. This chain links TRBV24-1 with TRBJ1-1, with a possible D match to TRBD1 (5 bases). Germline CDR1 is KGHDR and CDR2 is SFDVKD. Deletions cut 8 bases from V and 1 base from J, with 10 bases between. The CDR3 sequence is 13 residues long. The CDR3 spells CATTDDRNTEAFF. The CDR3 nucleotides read TGTGCCACCACCGACGACAGGAACACTGAAGCTTTCTTT.

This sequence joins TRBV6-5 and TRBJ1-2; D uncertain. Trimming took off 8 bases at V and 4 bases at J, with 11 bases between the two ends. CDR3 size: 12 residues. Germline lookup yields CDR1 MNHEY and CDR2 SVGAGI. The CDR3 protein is CASASRIYGYTF. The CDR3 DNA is TGTGCCAGCGCTTCCCGCATCTATGGCTACACCTTC.

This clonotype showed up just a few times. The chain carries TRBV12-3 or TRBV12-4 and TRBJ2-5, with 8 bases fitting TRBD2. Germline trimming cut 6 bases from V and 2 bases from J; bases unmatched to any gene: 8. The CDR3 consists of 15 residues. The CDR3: CASSLVAGRQETQYF. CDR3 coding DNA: TGTGCCAGCAGCCTCGTAGCGGGGAGACAAGAGACCCAGTACTTC.

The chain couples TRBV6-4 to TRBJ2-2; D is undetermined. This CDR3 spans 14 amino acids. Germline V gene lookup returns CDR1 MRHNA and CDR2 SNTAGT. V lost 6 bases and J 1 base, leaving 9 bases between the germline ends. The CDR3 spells CASSGDWNTGELFF. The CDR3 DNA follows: TGTGCCAGCAGCGGAGACTGGAACACCGGGGAGCTGTTTTTT.

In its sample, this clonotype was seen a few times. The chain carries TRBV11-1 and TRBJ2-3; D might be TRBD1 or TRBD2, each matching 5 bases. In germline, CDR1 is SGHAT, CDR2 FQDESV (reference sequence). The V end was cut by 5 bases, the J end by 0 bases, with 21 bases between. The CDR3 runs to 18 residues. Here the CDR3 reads CASSVRTGMRGSTDTQYF. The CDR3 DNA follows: TGTGCCAGCAGCGTTAGGACTGGGATGAGGGGAAGCACAGATACGCAGTATTTT.

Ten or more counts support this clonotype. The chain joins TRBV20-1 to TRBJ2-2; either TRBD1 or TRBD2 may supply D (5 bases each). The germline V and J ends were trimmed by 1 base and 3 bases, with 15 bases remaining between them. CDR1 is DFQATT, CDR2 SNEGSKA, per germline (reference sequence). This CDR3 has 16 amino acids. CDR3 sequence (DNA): TGCAGTGCTAGAGCCACCGGGACCGTCCACACCGGGGAGCTGTTTTTT. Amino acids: CSARATGTVHTGELFF.

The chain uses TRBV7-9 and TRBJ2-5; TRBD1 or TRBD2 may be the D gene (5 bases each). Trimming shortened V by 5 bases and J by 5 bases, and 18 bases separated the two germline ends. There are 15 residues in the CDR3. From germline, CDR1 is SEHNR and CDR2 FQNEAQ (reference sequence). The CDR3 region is CASSPTDPGTETQYF. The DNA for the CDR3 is TGTGCCAGCAGCCCAACCGACCCCGGGACGGAGACCCAGTACTTC.

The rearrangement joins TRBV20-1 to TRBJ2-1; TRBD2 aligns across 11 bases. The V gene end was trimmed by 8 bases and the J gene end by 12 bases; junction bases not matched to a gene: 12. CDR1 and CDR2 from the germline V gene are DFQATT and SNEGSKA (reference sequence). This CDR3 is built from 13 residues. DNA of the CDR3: TGCAGTCCAGTAGCGGGGGGGCAAATCTGGCAGTTCTTC. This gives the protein CSPVAGGQIWQFF.

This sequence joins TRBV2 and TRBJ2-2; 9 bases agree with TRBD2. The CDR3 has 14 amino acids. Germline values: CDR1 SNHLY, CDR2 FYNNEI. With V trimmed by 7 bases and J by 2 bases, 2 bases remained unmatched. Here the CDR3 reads CASKAGGNTGELFF. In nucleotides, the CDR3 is TGTGCCAGCAAAGCGGGGGGTAACACCGGGGAGCTGTTTTTT.

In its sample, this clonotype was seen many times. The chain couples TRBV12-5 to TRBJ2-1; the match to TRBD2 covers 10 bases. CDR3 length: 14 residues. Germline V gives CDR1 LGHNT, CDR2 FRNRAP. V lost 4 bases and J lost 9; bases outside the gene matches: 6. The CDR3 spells CASGSSGRGGEQFF. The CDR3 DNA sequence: TGTGCTAGTGGTTCAAGCGGGAGGGGAGGTGAGCAGTTCTTC.

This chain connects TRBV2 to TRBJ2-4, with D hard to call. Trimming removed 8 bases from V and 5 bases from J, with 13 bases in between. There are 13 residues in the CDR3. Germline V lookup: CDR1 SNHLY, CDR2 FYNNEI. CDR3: CASLGRFENIQYF. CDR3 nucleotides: TGTGCCAGCCTTGGGCGTTTCGAAAACATTCAGTACTTC.

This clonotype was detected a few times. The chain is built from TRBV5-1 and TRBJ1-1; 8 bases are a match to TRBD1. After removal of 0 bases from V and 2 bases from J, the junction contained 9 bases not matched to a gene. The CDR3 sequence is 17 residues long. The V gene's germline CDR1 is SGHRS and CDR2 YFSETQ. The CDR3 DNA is TGCGCCAGCAGCTTGGCCAATCACAGGGGGGAAAACACTGAAGCTTTCTTT. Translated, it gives CASSLANHRGENTEAFF.

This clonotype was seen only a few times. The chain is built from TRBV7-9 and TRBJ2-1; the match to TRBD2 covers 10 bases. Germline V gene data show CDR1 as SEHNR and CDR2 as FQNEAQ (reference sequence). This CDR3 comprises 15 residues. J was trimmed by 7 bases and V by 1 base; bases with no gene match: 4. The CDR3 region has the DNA TGTGCCAGCAGCTTAGGGGGACTAGCGAGGAATGAGCAGTTCTTC. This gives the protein CASSLGGLARNEQFF.

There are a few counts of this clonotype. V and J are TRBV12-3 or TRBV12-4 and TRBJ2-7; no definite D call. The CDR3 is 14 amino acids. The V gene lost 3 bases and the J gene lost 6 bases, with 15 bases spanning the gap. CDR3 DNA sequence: TGTGCCAGCAGTTTGCCCTGGACGGGCCCCGAGCAGTACTTC. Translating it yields CASSLPWTGPEQYF.

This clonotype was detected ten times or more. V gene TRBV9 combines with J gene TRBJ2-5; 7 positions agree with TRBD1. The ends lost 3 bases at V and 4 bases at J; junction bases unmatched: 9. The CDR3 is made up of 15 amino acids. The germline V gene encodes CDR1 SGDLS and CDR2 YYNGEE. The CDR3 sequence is CASSDGTASGETQYF. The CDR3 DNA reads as TGTGCCAGCAGCGACGGGACAGCCTCCGGAGAGACCCAGTACTTC.

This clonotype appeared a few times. The CDR3: CAINTGQGAVGYTF. The CDR3, as DNA: TGTGCCATCAACACGGGACAGGGGGCGGTTGGCTACACCTTC. J is TRBJ1-2 and V is TRBV10-3; TRBD1 agrees at 12 bases. The CDR3 covers 14 residues. From germline, CDR1 is ENHRY and CDR2 SYGVKD. Trimming at V came to 7 bases and at J to 7 bases, leaving 7 bases not matched to a gene.

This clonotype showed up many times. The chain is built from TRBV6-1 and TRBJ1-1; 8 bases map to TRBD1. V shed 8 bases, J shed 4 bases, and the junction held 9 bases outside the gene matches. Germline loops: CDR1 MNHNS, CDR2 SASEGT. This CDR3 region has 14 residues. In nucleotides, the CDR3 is TGTGCCAGCTGCCTAACAGGGGGGATCACTGAAGCTTTCTTT. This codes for CASCLTGGITEAFF.